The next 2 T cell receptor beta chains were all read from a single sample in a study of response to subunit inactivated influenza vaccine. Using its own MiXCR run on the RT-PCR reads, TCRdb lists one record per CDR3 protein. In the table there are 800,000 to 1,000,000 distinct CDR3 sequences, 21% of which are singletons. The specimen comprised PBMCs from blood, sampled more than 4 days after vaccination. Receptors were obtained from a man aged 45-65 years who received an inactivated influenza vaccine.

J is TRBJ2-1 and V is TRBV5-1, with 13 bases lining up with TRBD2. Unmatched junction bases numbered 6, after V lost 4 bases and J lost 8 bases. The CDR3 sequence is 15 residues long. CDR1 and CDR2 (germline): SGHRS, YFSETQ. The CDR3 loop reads CASSVGLAGDDEQFF. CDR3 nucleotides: TGCGCCAGCAGCGTTGGACTAGCGGGAGACGATGAGCAGTTCTTC.

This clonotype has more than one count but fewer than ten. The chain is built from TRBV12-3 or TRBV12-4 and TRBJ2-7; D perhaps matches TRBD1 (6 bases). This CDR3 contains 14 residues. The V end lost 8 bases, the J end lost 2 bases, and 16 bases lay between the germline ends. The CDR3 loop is CASRKGDGPYEQYF. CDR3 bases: TGTGCCAGCCGTAAGGGGGACGGACCCTACGAGCAGTACTTC.